This paragraph covers one T cell receptor (beta chain) sequence. The antigen it binds to is not known. No clone much larger than this one lies a single base away; base qualities are absent. This sample is part of a study of blood T cell repertoires in COVID-19 (dated by TCRdb to the early 2020s). In the study overall: Collaborator samples came from the United States, Italy and Spain and covered acute and convalescent phases of COVID-19. The prospective study material was composed of cDNA or gDNA derived from T cells, B-cell-depleted T cells, or PBMCs. Subjects who had been exposed to COVID-19, were actively infected with it, or had recovered from it provided the deeply sampled blood TCRbeta repertoires that made up the dataset. A freely available public database, intended as a resource for researchers studying the immune response to SARS-CoV-2, is where the repertoires were released. The samples were drawn from the first 160 participants of the ongoing ImmuneRACE study and from about 1,200 subjects provided by 6 global collaborators. A de-identified subject ID, COVID-19 status, age in years and sex were almost always included in the sample metadata. Where HLA class I and class II types were available, the types were taken from metadata supplied by the sample provider, not from assay-based typing.

Spanning cysteine to phenylalanine, the CDR3 consists of 17 amino acids. The sequence is cut down to CDR3 DNA, 51 bases in frame from base 1. Per the germline V gene (reference sequence), LNHDA is the CDR1 and SQIVND is the CDR2. Between the V and J ends, shortened by 6 bases and 0 bases respectively, the junction contains 18 bases. General study outcomes and caveats: How much clinical and demographic metadata was included differed by source and by participant, and the metadata was provided uncurated.

The immunoSEQ Assay, a bias-controlled multiplex PCR, was used to amplify TCRbeta CDR3 regions from genomic DNA. In the authors' own workflow: The number of nucleated cells in each sample was estimated from the amplification of reference gene primers within the assay. To quantify the absolute abundance of each unique TCRbeta CDR3 rearrangement, sequence reads were collapsed and filtered. For each sample, productive Simpson clonality was calculated by taking the square root of Simpson's diversity index across productive rearrangements. Sourced from immuneACCESS, this table was stored by TCRdb with only in-frame sequences that have V and J called. A share of the clones is absent; for the studies checked, an unresolved V gene accounts for under half, and the remainder has no known explanation. V, J and clone size were drawn from that table, and D and trimming were deduced from the DNA. For this sample there are 250,000 to 300,000 clones; about 88% appear just once. Less than 4% of the sample belongs to the ten largest clones.

The collaborating institutions used their own protocols to collect whole blood in K2EDTA tubes. For TCRbeta analysis, collaborator samples were shipped as frozen whole blood, as isolated PBMCs, or as DNA extracted from either sample type. The TCR sequence derives from a young man with active or convalescent COVID-19. The specimen was peripheral blood. The chain is assembled from TRBV19 and TRBJ1-3, with TRBD1 as a weak D call on 5 bases. The DNA reads as follows: TGTGCCAGTAGCCCGGACGGGACTACCAACTCTGGAAACACCATATATTTT. This is translated as CASSPDGTTNSGNTIYF.